Listed below are T cell receptor beta chains from one sample, sequenced in a study of blood T cell repertoires in COVID-19. TCRdb keeps only in-frame clones here, not all; method: immunoSEQ multiplex PCR. There are 250,000 to 350,000 clones in the sample; 70% to 90% occur only once, and around 4.2% lies in the top ten. What was sequenced was peripheral blood. The receptors here all came from a woman in her fifties or sixties with active or convalescent COVID-19. The CDR3 runs from the conserved cysteine through the conserved F or W. The D gene is left open where the match is weak. Rows give clone size only sometimes, using once, few, many, or a class for an expanded clone.

v_gene: TRBV6-5; d_gene: -; abundance: -; j_gene: TRBJ1-1; CDR3aa: CASSYLGGDQGAFF; CDR3nt: TGTGCCAGCAGTTACCTGGGGGGGGATCAGGGAGCTTTCTTT
v_gene: TRBV4-2; d_gene: -; abundance: -; j_gene: TRBJ2-5; CDR3aa: CASSQGVRGRETQYF; CDR3nt: TGTGCCAGCAGCCAAGGGGTCAGGGGGAGGGAGACCCAGTACTTC
v_gene: TRBV5-1; d_gene: -; abundance: -; j_gene: TRBJ2-7; CDR3aa: CASSLASRGYEQYF; CDR3nt: TGCGCCAGCAGCTTGGCCTCTCGGGGGTACGAGCAGTACTTC
v_gene: TRBV28; d_gene: -; abundance: -; j_gene: TRBJ1-1; CDR3aa: CASSLKGLLAEAFF; CDR3nt: TGTGCCAGCAGTTTAAAGGGGCTGCTAGCTGAAGCTTTCTTT
v_gene: TRBV24-1; d_gene: TRBD2; abundance: -; j_gene: TRBJ2-3; CDR3aa: CATSDSGLGGSYTDTQYF; CDR3nt: TGTGCCACCAGTGATTCGGGATTGGGCGGGAGTTACACAGATACGCAGTATTTT
v_gene: TRBV6-1; d_gene: -; abundance: -; j_gene: TRBJ2-2; CDR3aa: CASSEVQGQTTGELFF; CDR3nt: TGTGCCAGCAGTGAAGTGCAGGGACAAACTACCGGGGAGCTGTTTTTT
v_gene: TRBV27; d_gene: TRBD2; abundance: -; j_gene: TRBJ2-1; CDR3aa: CASSSYAGTSGNEQFF; CDR3nt: TGTGCCAGCAGTTCCTACGCCGGGACTAGCGGAAATGAGCAGTTCTTC
v_gene: TRBV20-1; d_gene: TRBD2; abundance: -; j_gene: TRBJ2-1; CDR3aa: CSASTSGRTSNEQFF; CDR3nt: TGCAGTGCTAGTACTAGCGGGAGGACTAGTAATGAGCAGTTCTTC
v_gene: TRBV6-1; d_gene: -; abundance: -; j_gene: TRBJ2-2; CDR3aa: CASSETRGGELFF; CDR3nt: TGTGCCAGCAGTGAAACCAGGGGCGGGGAGCTGTTTTTT
v_gene: TRBV7-8; d_gene: -; abundance: few; j_gene: TRBJ1-1; CDR3aa: CASSPNYFDREAFF; CDR3nt: TGTGCCAGCAGCCCCAACTATTTCGACAGGGAAGCTTTCTTT
v_gene: TRBV7-8; d_gene: TRBD2; abundance: -; j_gene: TRBJ2-5; CDR3aa: CASSWGLAGAETQYF; CDR3nt: TGTGCCAGCAGCTGGGGACTAGCGGGAGCAGAGACCCAGTACTTC
v_gene: TRBV6-1; d_gene: -; abundance: -; j_gene: TRBJ2-5; CDR3aa: CASSEALSGYAQETQYF; CDR3nt: TGTGCCAGCAGTGAAGCGCTAAGCGGATATGCCCAAGAGACCCAGTACTTC
v_gene: TRBV5-1; d_gene: -; abundance: -; j_gene: TRBJ2-6; CDR3aa: CASSLGMTAGANVLTF; CDR3nt: TGCGCCAGCAGCTTGGGAATGACAGCTGGGGCCAACGTCCTGACTTTC
v_gene: TRBV28; d_gene: TRBD1; abundance: -; j_gene: TRBJ1-4; CDR3aa: CASSSPGGNEKLFF; CDR3nt: TGTGCCAGCAGTTCTCCAGGGGGAAATGAAAAACTGTTTTTT
v_gene: TRBV6-4; d_gene: -; abundance: -; j_gene: TRBJ2-5; CDR3aa: CASSDHVTQTQYF; CDR3nt: TGTGCCAGCAGTGACCACGTCACTCAGACCCAGTACTTC
v_gene: TRBV6-1; d_gene: -; abundance: -; j_gene: TRBJ1-1; CDR3aa: CASSESGNTEAFF; CDR3nt: TGTGCCAGCAGTGAATCGGGGAACACTGAAGCTTTCTTT
v_gene: TRBV7-9; d_gene: -; abundance: few; j_gene: TRBJ1-4; CDR3aa: CASSLVARLNEKLFF; CDR3nt: TGTGCCAGCAGCTTAGTGGCGCGACTTAATGAAAAACTGTTTTTT
v_gene: TRBV5-1; d_gene: TRBD1; abundance: -; j_gene: TRBJ2-1; CDR3aa: CASSPRDRPHRHNEQFF; CDR3nt: TGCGCCAGCAGCCCGAGGGACAGGCCCCACCGTCACAATGAGCAGTTCTTC
v_gene: TRBV14; d_gene: TRBD2; abundance: -; j_gene: TRBJ2-5; CDR3aa: CASSLGTSGYQETQYF; CDR3nt: TGTGCCAGCAGCCTTGGGACTAGCGGGTACCAAGAGACCCAGTACTTC
v_gene: TRBV14; d_gene: -; abundance: -; j_gene: TRBJ1-4; CDR3aa: CASGTRGNEKLFF; CDR3nt: TGTGCCAGCGGGACCAGGGGAAATGAAAAACTGTTTTTT
v_gene: TRBV7-9; d_gene: TRBD2; abundance: -; j_gene: TRBJ2-5; CDR3aa: CASSVTSVETQYF; CDR3nt: TGTGCCAGCAGCGTAACTAGCGTGGAGACCCAGTACTTC
v_gene: TRBV11-2; d_gene: -; abundance: once; j_gene: TRBJ2-4; CDR3aa: CASSLNQGTQYF; CDR3nt: TGTGCCAGCAGCTTAAATCAGGGGACTCAGTACTTC
v_gene: TRBV27; d_gene: -; abundance: -; j_gene: TRBJ2-3; CDR3aa: CASSYRGSSTDTQYF; CDR3nt: TGTGCCAGCAGTTACCGCGGGTCTAGCACAGATACGCAGTATTTT
v_gene: TRBV9; d_gene: TRBD1; abundance: -; j_gene: TRBJ1-2; CDR3aa: CASSAGQGGYYGYTF; CDR3nt: TGTGCCAGCAGCGCAGGACAGGGAGGGTATTATGGCTACACCTTC
v_gene: TRBV18; d_gene: TRBD1; abundance: -; j_gene: TRBJ2-7; CDR3aa: CASSPSTGGDEQYF; CDR3nt: TGTGCCAGCTCACCCTCGACAGGGGGAGACGAGCAGTACTTC
v_gene: TRBV20-1; d_gene: TRBD2; abundance: -; j_gene: TRBJ2-7; CDR3aa: CSASMLAGGEQYF; CDR3nt: TGCAGTGCTAGTATGCTAGCGGGAGGCGAGCAGTACTTC